These 13 T cell receptor beta chains share one sample of origin, sequenced in a study of T cell clones after liver transplantation. Here immunoSEQ multiplex PCR was the method, and the copy in TCRdb shows in-frame clones only, minus some. The sample has about 72,000 clones, over 85% seen once. The source was CD4+ T cells from blood, collected before liver transplant. Source of these receptors: a human donor who received a liver transplant.

The chain recombines TRBV5-1 with TRBJ2-3; TRBD1 matches 12 bases. CDR3 length equals 16 residues. V was clipped by 3 bases and J by 5 bases; unmatched bases: 7. In germline, CDR1 is SGHRS, CDR2 YFSETQ. CDR3: CASSYSGTGGRDTQYF. CDR3 in DNA: TGCGCCAGCAGCTACTCCGGGACAGGGGGCCGAGATACGCAGTATTTT.

The chain is built from TRBV19 and TRBJ2-2, with D tentatively TRBD2 (6 bases). The CDR3 is 18 amino acids. Germline CDR1 reads LNHDA; CDR2 reads SQIVND (reference sequence). V lost 10 bases, J lost 6 bases, and 30 bases lay in between. This CDR3 reads CATESRDWVRSTPGELFF. CDR3 in DNA: TGTGCCACCGAGTCCCGGGACTGGGTCCGATCAACCCCCGGGGAGCTGTTTTTT.

The V gene is TRBV18, the J gene TRBJ1-1; TRBD1 might be the D (5 bases). The CDR3 loop spans 18 amino acids. Germline V gene sequence: CDR1 KGHSH, CDR2 LQKENI. With 3 bases removed from V and 7 bases from J, the gap between germline ends came to 27 bases. The CDR3: CASSPRPHSQGISSEAFF. CDR3 DNA sequence: TGTGCCAGCTCACCCCGGCCGCATTCTCAGGGCATTTCGAGTGAAGCTTTCTTT.

This sequence joins TRBV12-5 and TRBJ1-2; 10 positions match TRBD1. CDR1 LGHNT and CDR2 FRNRAP come from the germline V gene. With V trimmed by 2 bases and J by 8 bases, 5 bases remained unmatched. This CDR3 contains 14 residues. CDR3 amino acids: CASGLMGTGVGYTF. The CDR3 DNA reads TGTGCTAGTGGTTTGATGGGGACAGGGGTGGGCTACACCTTC.

CDR3 nucleotides: TGTGCCTGGAGTCTAGGTCAGGGGGTCTCCTACAATGAGCAGTTCTTC. Amino acids: CAWSLGQGVSYNEQFF. V is TRBV30 and J is TRBJ2-1; 7 positions agree with TRBD1. This CDR3 contains 16 residues. CDR1 and CDR2 from the germline V gene are GTSNPN and SVGIG (reference sequence). The V segment lost 2 bases and the J segment 0 bases; nucleotides outside the gene matches: 7. Full variable domain (remainder filled in from reference TRBV30 and TRBJ2-1): SQTIHQWPATLVQPVGSPLSLECTVEGTSNPNLYWYRQAAGRGLQLLFYSVGIGQISSEVPQNLSASRPQDRQFILSSKKLLLSDSGFYLCAWSLGQGVSYNEQFFGPGTRLTVL.

A remark on this clone: Different DNA sequences within this sample yield the same CDR3. The CDR3 loop reads CASSEAGGNTIYF. The CDR3, as DNA: TGTGCCAGCAGTGAGGCAGGGGGAAACACCATATATTTT. V is TRBV25-1 and J is TRBJ1-3, with a weak D call TRBD1 (5 bases). This CDR3 has 13 residues. Germline V lookup: CDR1 MGHDK, CDR2 SYGVNS. V lost 3 bases and J lost 4, with 7 bases in between.

This clone was detected a few times. The chain employs TRBV29-1 and TRBJ2-1; D is unresolved. The CDR3 totals 12 residues. CDR1 and CDR2 (germline): SQVTM, ANQGSEA. With 4 bases removed from V and 6 bases from J, the gap between germline ends came to 10 bases. For the CDR3, the DNA is TGCAGCGTTGCATGGATCGGCAATGAGCAGTTCTTC. It encodes CSVAWIGNEQFF.

The V call is TRBV11-3, the J call TRBJ1-4; D uncertain. Trimming stripped 2 bases from V and 8 bases from J, with 12 bases between. The CDR3 totals 14 residues. The germline V gene has CDR1 SGHNT and CDR2 YENEEA. CDR3 sequence reads: CASSLFTTEEKLFF. DNA for the CDR3: TGTGCCAGCAGCTTATTCACTACCGAGGAAAAACTGTTTTTT.

V gene TRBV11-1 combines with J gene TRBJ2-1, with 9 bases fitting TRBD1. The CDR3 runs 14 residues. Germline assignment: CDR1 SGHAT and CDR2 FQDESV (reference sequence). Unmatched junction bases numbered 4, after V lost 6 bases and J lost 4 bases. The chain's CDR3 is CASSGQGIYNEQFF. Here the CDR3 DNA reads TGTGCCAGCAGTGGACAGGGGATATACAATGAGCAGTTCTTC.

The chain recombines TRBV30 with TRBJ1-2; weak D call: TRBD1 (6 bases). Germline CDR1 GTSNPN, CDR2 SVGIG (reference sequence). The V end was cut by 0 bases, the J end by 8 bases, with 19 bases between. This CDR3 region has 15 residues. CDR3 bases: TGTGCCTGGAGTGTACGTTCTGGGGGCGGGAGAGGCTACACCTTC. Translated: CAWSVRSGGGRGYTF.

This rearrangement joins TRBV11-3 to TRBJ2-1, with 10 positions matching TRBD2. The CDR3 consists of 15 residues. Germline lookup yields CDR1 SGHNT and CDR2 YENEEA. V dropped 2 bases and J dropped 5; count of bases not matched to a gene: 3. The CDR3 DNA reads TGTGCCAGCAGCTTAAGCGGGAGGGCAGACAATGAGCAGTTCTTC. It yields the protein CASSLSGRADNEQFF.

The rearrangement joins TRBV14 to TRBJ2-1, with unresolved D. The CDR3 runs 14 residues. Looked up from germline, CDR1 is SGHDN and CDR2 is FVKESK. The V end lost 4 bases, the J end lost 3 bases, and 10 bases lay between the germline ends. The CDR3 loop reads CASSLRSSYNEQFF. The CDR3 bases are TGTGCCAGCAGCCTTCGGAGCAGCTACAATGAGCAGTTCTTC.

V and J are TRBV4-3 and TRBJ1-3; D might be TRBD1 (5 bases). Germline V gene sequence: CDR1 LGHNA, CDR2 YSLEER. This CDR3 spans 16 amino acids. V was cut by 3 bases and J by 4 bases, with 16 bases left in between. Here the CDR3 reads CASSQDPGGMGNTIYF. In DNA, the CDR3 is TGCGCCAGCAGCCAGGACCCCGGGGGGATGGGAAACACCATATATTTT.